The source of this TCR beta chain is a study of CD8 T cells in ankylosing spondylitis. This clonotype was detected only a few times. Antigen specificity is unknown. Via MiXCR, TCRdb re-called the 5' RACE reads, giving one row per CDR3 protein. This table holds roughly 280,000 distinct CDR3 sequences, 20% found once. Per germline, CDR1 MGHRA and CDR2 YSYEKL. The CDR3 extends over 14 amino acids. Trimming took 0 bases from V and 9 from J, leaving 12 bases between them. Broader study findings: In reactive arthritis synovial fluid and blood, some motif variants had been reported before.

The source is a male donor with ankylosing spondylitis or in good health (not recorded which). The chain combines TRBV4-1 with TRBJ1-5; no firm D call. Sequenced input: blood, either unsorted or a sorted T cell fraction (not recorded which). Here the CDR3 reads CASSQEDGVGPQHF. As DNA, the CDR3 is TGCGCCAGCAGCCAAGAAGACGGGGTTGGGCCCCAGCATTTT.